This T cell receptor beta chain was documented in a study of neurological immune-mediated disorders. Study-level findings and limits: Among expanded clones, no CDR3 amino acid sequences were shared across subjects, a pattern suggesting private repertoires in all groups. HTLV-1-associated myelopathy had the most TCR clonal expansion, while multiple sclerosis had the least, a level that fell below healthy controls.

This clonotype appeared many times. Antigen specificity is unknown. CDR3 length: 16 amino acids. Germline V gene sequence: CDR1 SGHRS, CDR2 YFSETQ. V lost 1 base to trimming and J lost 2 bases, with 13 bases between them. Each TCR transcript was tagged with a 10-nucleotide random UMI during 5'RACE. TCRdb processed the 5' RACE reads anew with MiXCR; each CDR3 protein has one entry. The sample lists approximately 100,000 distinct CDR3 sequences; 9.5% to 14% were seen once. Time point in this sample: longitudinal time-point 3. A total of 2 million PBMCs stored at -80 degrees C provided the unsorted libraries.

The sequenced material came from PBMCs. This TCR derives from a female donor with HTLV-1-associated myelopathy (HAM/TSP). The chain is built from TRBV5-1 and TRBJ1-3; a weak D match, TRBD1 (5 bases). CDR3 sequence reads: CASSLLGLDTGNTIYF. The CDR3 nucleotides are TGCGCCAGCAGCTTGCTGGGGCTTGATACTGGAAACACCATATATTTT. Drawing the rest from reference TRBV5-1 and TRBJ1-3, the complete variable domain is KAGVTQTPRYLIKTRGQQVTLSCSPISGHRSVSWYQQTPGQGLQFLFEYFSETQRNKGNFPGRFSGRQFSNSRSEMNVSTLELGDSALYLCASSLLGLDTGNTIYFGEGSWLTVV.